The 16 T cell receptor beta chains listed next were all sequenced from one sample in a study of long-term antiretroviral therapy in people with HIV. Sequencing relied on immunoSEQ assay v3.0, run at survey level. The table came from immunoSEQ multiplex PCR; TCRdb's copy has only in-frame clones and leaves some out. The table includes 15,000 to 25,000 clones, around 90% detected once. The starting material was unsorted PBMCs, obtained 2.1 years after starting antiretroviral therapy. These receptors were taken from a man between 18 and 35 years old with HIV.

This chain links TRBV6-5 with TRBJ2-7; D may match TRBD1 or TRBD2 (6 bases each). The CDR3 sequence is 15 residues long. Trimming stripped 5 bases from V and 4 bases from J, with 18 bases between. Per germline, CDR1 MNHEY and CDR2 SVGAGI. In DNA, the CDR3 is TGTGCCAGCAGTCTGGGGGGCGAGGGAAGGTACGAGCAGTACTTC. It encodes CASSLGGEGRYEQYF.

The gene calls are TRBV5-6 and TRBJ1-6, with TRBD1 as a possible D gene (5 bases). Deletions cut 3 bases from V and 9 bases from J, with 10 bases between. This CDR3 contains 13 residues. The germline V gene has CDR1 SGHDT and CDR2 YYEEEE. CDR3 region: CASSSSGGSPLHF. The CDR3 DNA reads TGTGCCAGCAGCTCGAGCGGGGGTTCACCCCTCCACTTT.

The chain is built from TRBV6-5 and TRBJ1-3; unclear D gene. The CDR3 extends over 15 amino acids. The germline gives CDR1 MNHEY, CDR2 SVGAGI. V dropped 0 bases and J dropped 5 bases, with 11 bases sitting between them. The CDR3 coding sequence is TGTGCCAGCAGTTACTCGTATCTCCTCCGAAACACCATATATTTT. This translates into CASSYSYLLRNTIYF.

This clone came up once. The CDR3 loop reads CASRGWPRSPSSGANVLTF. The DNA of the CDR3 is TGTGCCAGCAGGGGGTGGCCCCGGTCTCCCTCATCTGGGGCCAACGTCCTGACTTTC. V gene TRBV5-5 combines with J gene TRBJ2-6; no firm D call. The CDR3 extends over 19 amino acids. V was clipped by 5 bases and J by 1 base, with 22 bases between them. Germline CDR1 reads SGHKS; CDR2 reads YYEKEE (reference sequence).

J is TRBJ1-2 and V is TRBV19; the D gene is possibly TRBD1 (6 bases). V was shortened by 5 bases and J by 8 bases, with 18 bases between the two germline ends. The germline CDR1 and CDR2 sequences are LNHDA and SQIVND (reference sequence). The CDR3 extends over 14 amino acids. Written as DNA, the CDR3 is TGTGCCAGTAGTCCAAGCCTACAGGGTATCGGCTACACCTTC. It specifies CASSPSLQGIGYTF. Using reference TRBV19 and TRBJ1-2 for the parts outside the CDR3, the full variable domain is DGGITQSPKYLFRKEGQNVTLSCEQNLNHDAMYWYRQDPGQGLRLIYYSQIVNDFQKGDIAEGYSVSREKKESFPLTVTSAQKNPTAFYLCASSPSLQGIGYTFGSGTRLTVV.

The chain couples TRBV11-1 to TRBJ2-7, with D possibly matching TRBD1 (6 bases). This CDR3 region has 14 residues. Germline V CDR1 and CDR2: SGHAT, FQDESV (reference sequence). The V gene lost 2 bases and the J gene lost 6 bases, with 14 bases spanning the gap. The CDR3 here is CASSLKGDVFEQYF. DNA for the CDR3: TGTGCCAGCAGCTTAAAGGGGGACGTGTTCGAGCAGTACTTC.

V usage is TRBV11-2 and J usage is TRBJ2-7, with D perhaps given as TRBD1 or TRBD2 (5 bases each). The germline V gene encodes CDR1 SGHAT and CDR2 FQNNGV. This CDR3 region has 15 residues. Trimming removed 1 base at V and 6 bases at J, with 16 bases between. CDR3 sequence: CASSLGGSIATEQYF. The CDR3 DNA reads as TGTGCCAGCAGCTTAGGGGGGAGTATCGCTACCGAGCAGTACTTC.

The rearrangement uses TRBV4-1 and TRBJ2-7; D might be TRBD2 (6 bases). V shed 1 base and J shed 1 base, with 8 bases lying between them. The CDR3 consists of 14 residues. The germline CDR1 and CDR2 sequences are MGHRA and YSYEKL. The CDR3 here is CASSQAGRSYEQYF. The CDR3 DNA follows: TGCGCCAGCAGCCAAGCCGGGAGATCCTACGAGCAGTACTTC.

This clone was picked up a small number of times. The chain has TRBV7-6 and TRBJ2-7, with unresolved D. Germline values: CDR1 SGHVS, CDR2 FNYEAQ. The V gene lost 5 bases and the J gene lost 5 bases, with 13 bases spanning the gap. The CDR3 spans 13 residues. CDR3 in amino acids: CASSLPPANEQYF. In nucleotides, the CDR3 is TGTGCCAGCAGCCTACCCCCAGCAAACGAGCAGTACTTC. The full variable domain, rest sourced from reference TRBV7-6 and TRBJ2-7, is GAGVSQSPRYKVTKRGQDVALRCDPISGHVSLYWYRQALGQGPEFLTYFNYEAQQDKSGLPNDRFSAERPEGSISTLTIQRTEQRDSAMYRCASSLPPANEQYFGPGTRLTVT.

The chain employs TRBV7-8 and TRBJ2-2, with 8 bases lining up with TRBD2. The germline V gene encodes CDR1 SGHVS and CDR2 FQNEAQ. V gave up 5 bases and J gave up 2 bases; unmatched junction bases: 10. The CDR3 runs to 17 residues. For the CDR3, the DNA is TGTGCCAGCAGCCCCCGGCTAGCGGGTGACAACACCGGGGAGCTGTTTTTT. Translation gives CASSPRLAGDNTGELFF.

The chain has TRBV29-1 and TRBJ2-1; 10 nucleotides agree with TRBD2. The CDR3 sequence is 13 residues long. CDR1 is SQVTM and CDR2 is ANQGSEA in the germline V gene. J lost 7 bases, V lost 6 bases, and 6 bases had no gene match. Written as DNA, the CDR3 is TGCAGCGTAGCGGGAGGGCTAGAAAATGAGCAGTTCTTC. Its translation is CSVAGGLENEQFF.

V gene TRBV29-1 combines with J gene TRBJ1-1, with TRBD1 as a possible D gene (5 bases). This CDR3 comprises 15 residues. In germline, CDR1 is SQVTM, CDR2 ANQGSEA. V dropped 0 bases and J dropped 6 bases, with 17 bases sitting between them. The CDR3 is CSVEDWKGRGSEAFF. In nucleotides, the CDR3 is TGCAGCGTTGAAGACTGGAAAGGGAGGGGATCTGAAGCTTTCTTT.

CDR3 DNA: TGTGCCAGCATCCCAACAGGGGCCTACTATGGCTACACCTTC. Amino acids: CASIPTGAYYGYTF. The chain joins TRBV25-1 to TRBJ1-2, with TRBD1 identical over 7 bases. Germline V gene data show CDR1 as MGHDK and CDR2 as SYGVNS. This CDR3 contains 14 residues. J was trimmed by 3 bases and V by 7 bases; bases with no gene match: 8.

CDR3: CASSPGAADTQYF. Written as DNA, the CDR3 is TGCGCCAGCAGCCCCGGGGCGGCAGATACGCAGTATTTT. V usage is TRBV4-1 and J usage is TRBJ2-3; D may match TRBD1 or TRBD2 (5 bases each). V was clipped by 4 bases and J by 4 bases, with 9 bases between them. Germline CDR1 reads MGHRA; CDR2 reads YSYEKL. This CDR3 is 13 amino acids long.

This chain uses TRBV14 with TRBJ2-7; D might be TRBD1 (5 bases). This CDR3 contains 15 residues. The germline V and J ends were trimmed by 3 bases and 6 bases, with 18 bases remaining between them. Germline V gives CDR1 SGHDN, CDR2 FVKESK. DNA of the CDR3: TGTGCCAGCAGCCAGCAGGGAAATGGGATCCGCGAGCAGTACTTC. Its translation is CASSQQGNGIREQYF. The full variable domain, completed using reference TRBV14 and TRBJ2-7, is EAGVTQFPSHSVIEKGQTVTLRCDPISGHDNLYWYRRVMGKEIKFLLHFVKESKQDESGMPNNRFLAERTGGTYSTLKVQPAELEDSGVYFCASSQQGNGIREQYFGPGTRLTVT.

The rearrangement joins TRBV9 to TRBJ2-2; no firm D call. There are 14 residues in the CDR3. V gave up 0 bases and J gave up 5 bases, with 8 bases separating them. Germline V gene data show CDR1 as SGDLS and CDR2 as YYNGEE. The CDR3 sequence: CASSVVGSTGELFF. The CDR3 nucleotides read TGTGCCAGCAGCGTAGTAGGTTCAACCGGGGAGCTGTTTTTT.